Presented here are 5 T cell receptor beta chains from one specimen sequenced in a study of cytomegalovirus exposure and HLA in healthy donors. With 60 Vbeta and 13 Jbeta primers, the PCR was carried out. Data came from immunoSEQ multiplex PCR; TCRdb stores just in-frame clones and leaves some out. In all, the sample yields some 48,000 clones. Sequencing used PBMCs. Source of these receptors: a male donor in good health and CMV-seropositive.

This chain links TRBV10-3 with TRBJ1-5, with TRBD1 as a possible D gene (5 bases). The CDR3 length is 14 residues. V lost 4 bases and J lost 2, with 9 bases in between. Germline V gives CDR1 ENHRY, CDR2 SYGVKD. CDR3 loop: CAISGQGGNQPQHF. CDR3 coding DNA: TGTGCCATCAGTGGCCAGGGTGGCAATCAGCCCCAGCATTTT.

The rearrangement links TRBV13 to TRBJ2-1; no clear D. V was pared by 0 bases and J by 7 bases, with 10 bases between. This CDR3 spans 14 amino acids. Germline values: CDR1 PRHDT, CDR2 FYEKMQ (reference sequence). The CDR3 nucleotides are TGTGCCAGCAGCTTAGGCCTGCAGGCGAATGAGCAGTTCTTC. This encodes CASSLGLQANEQFF. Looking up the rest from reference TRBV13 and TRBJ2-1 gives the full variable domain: AAGVIQSPRHLIKEKRETATLKCYPIPRHDTVYWYQQGPGQDPQFLISFYEKMQSDKGSIPDRFSAQQFSDYHSELNMSSLELGDSALYFCASSLGLQANEQFFGPGTRLTVL.

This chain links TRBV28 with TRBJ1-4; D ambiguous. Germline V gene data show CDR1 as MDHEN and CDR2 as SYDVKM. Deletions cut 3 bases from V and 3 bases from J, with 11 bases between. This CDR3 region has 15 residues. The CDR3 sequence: CASSFRPGANEKLFF. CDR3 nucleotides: TGTGCCAGCAGTTTCAGGCCCGGGGCTAATGAAAAACTGTTTTTT. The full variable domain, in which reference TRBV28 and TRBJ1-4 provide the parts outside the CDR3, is DVKVTQSSRYLVKRTGEKVFLECVQDMDHENMFWYRQDPGLGLRLIYFSYDVKMKEKGDIPEGYSVSREKKERFSLILESASTNQTSMYLCASSFRPGANEKLFFGSGTQLSVL.

The CDR3 loop reads CASASDRGSQYF. The CDR3 nucleotides are TGTGCTAGTGCCTCGGACAGGGGCTCTCAGTACTTC. This chain connects TRBV12-5 to TRBJ2-7; 9 bases fit TRBD1. There are 12 residues in the CDR3. V lost 7 bases to trimming and J lost 10 bases; unmatched junction nucleotides: 8. Germline V gives CDR1 LGHNT, CDR2 FRNRAP. Combining the CDR3 with reference TRBV12-5 and TRBJ2-7 gives the whole variable domain DARVTQTPRHKVTEMGQEVTMRCQPILGHNTVFWYRQTMMQGLELLAYFRNRAPLDDSGMPKDRFSAEMPDATLATLKIQPSEPRDSAVYFCASASDRGSQYFGPGTRLTVT.

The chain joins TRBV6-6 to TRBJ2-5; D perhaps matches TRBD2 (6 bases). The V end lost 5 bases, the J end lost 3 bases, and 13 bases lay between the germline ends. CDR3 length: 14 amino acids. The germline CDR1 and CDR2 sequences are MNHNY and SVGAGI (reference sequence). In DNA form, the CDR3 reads TGTGCCAGCAGTCCCTTCGGAGGGGAAGAGACCCAGTACTTC. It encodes CASSPFGGEETQYF.